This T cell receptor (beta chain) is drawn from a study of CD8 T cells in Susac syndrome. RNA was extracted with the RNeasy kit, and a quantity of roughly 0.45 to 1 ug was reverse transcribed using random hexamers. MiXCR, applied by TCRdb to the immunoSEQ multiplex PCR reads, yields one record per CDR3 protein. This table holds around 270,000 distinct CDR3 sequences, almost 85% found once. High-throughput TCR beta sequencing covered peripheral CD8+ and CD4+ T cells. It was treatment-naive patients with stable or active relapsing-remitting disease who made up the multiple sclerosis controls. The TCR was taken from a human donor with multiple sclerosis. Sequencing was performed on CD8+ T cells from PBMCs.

The CDR3 protein is CASSQERRLQTEAFF. The CDR3 coding sequence is TGTGCCAGCAGCCAAGAGCGACGGTTACAGACTGAAGCTTTCTTT. The chain uses TRBV28 and TRBJ1-1, with D uncertain. Per the germline V gene, CDR1 is MDHEN and CDR2 is SYDVKM. The CDR3 is 15 amino acids. Trimming shortened V by 6 bases and J by 5 bases, and 19 bases separated the two germline ends.